The clone carrying this T cell receptor beta chain came up many times. Its antigen is as yet unknown. The data derive from a study of T cells in Graves' hyperthyroidism and ophthalmopathy. Study-wide context: Peripheral blood specimens were obtained at initial diagnosis, prior to any treatment.

Looked up from germline, CDR1 is DFQATT and CDR2 is SNEGSKA (reference sequence). After removal of 1 base from V and 4 bases from J, the junction contained 6 bases not matched to a gene. The CDR3 covers 14 residues. Researchers took RNA transcripts and amplified the TCR beta CDR3 regions from them. HTBI primers were the set used in a first-round RT-PCR of the TCR CDR3. Each CDR3 protein is one row after TCRdb ran MiXCR on the multiplex PCR reads. This sample has about 350,000 distinct CDR3 sequences, with roughly 13% found just once. Whole-study findings and limits: A model of 13 V-J pairs discriminated ophthalmopathy from stable hyperthyroidism.

Stable Graves' hyperthyroidism denoted no ophthalmopathy progression over 18 months. A roughly 9.3 ml volume of fresh peripheral blood provided the PBMCs. This sequence originates from a woman in her thirties with Graves' hyperthyroidism. The sample was blood. The V gene is TRBV20-1, the J gene TRBJ2-7, with 8 bases that match TRBD2. The CDR3 DNA is TGCAGTGCTAGAGCCGTAGCGGGACGGTACGAGCAGTACTTC. Protein: CSARAVAGRYEQYF.